These T cell receptor beta chains were read from a single sample in a study of cytomegalovirus exposure and HLA in healthy donors. The data were produced by immunoSEQ multiplex PCR, yet TCRdb's version contains in-frame clones alone and is incomplete. This sample carries 150,000 to 200,000 clones, roughly 72% of them seen once, and the ten largest clones take 7% to 7.5%. The sequenced sample was PBMCs. The source of these receptors is a man aged 35-49 years in good health and CMV-seropositive. Each CDR3 is given with its conserved first and last residue. A D gene is named only where the DNA matches it firmly. Only part of the rows carry a size: once, few, many, or a class if the clone is expanded.

abundance: NA
j_gene: TRBJ2-5
d_gene: TRBD1
v_gene: TRBV11-3
CDR3aa: CASSFGTAQETQYF
CDR3nt: TGTGCCAGCAGCTTCGGGACAGCCCAAGAGACCCAGTACTTC

abundance: few
j_gene: TRBJ2-1
d_gene: TRBD1
v_gene: TRBV4-2
CDR3aa: CASSLGTGSDSYNEQFF
CDR3nt: TGTGCCAGCAGCCTAGGGACAGGGTCCGACTCCTACAATGAGCAGTTCTTC

abundance: few
j_gene: TRBJ2-7
d_gene: NA
v_gene: TRBV13
CDR3aa: CASRQGGSPYEQYF
CDR3nt: TGTGCCAGCAGGCAGGGGGGCTCCCCCTACGAGCAGTACTTC

abundance: NA
j_gene: TRBJ2-1
d_gene: NA
v_gene: TRBV29-1
CDR3aa: CSSSPLGGPYNEQFF
CDR3nt: TGCAGCTCCTCGCCCCTGGGCGGGCCGTACAATGAGCAGTTCTTC

abundance: few
j_gene: TRBJ1-5
d_gene: TRBD1
v_gene: TRBV18
CDR3aa: CASSPDRGLAYSNQPQHF
CDR3nt: TGTGCCAGCTCACCGGACAGGGGGCTAGCGTATAGCAATCAGCCCCAGCATTTT

abundance: NA
j_gene: TRBJ2-3
d_gene: TRBD2
v_gene: TRBV10-3
CDR3aa: CAISPSGGTTDTQYF
CDR3nt: TGTGCCATCAGTCCTAGCGGGGGGACCACAGATACGCAGTATTTT

abundance: few
j_gene: TRBJ2-5
d_gene: NA
v_gene: TRBV6-1
CDR3aa: CASRPDRETQYF
CDR3nt: TGTGCCAGCAGGCCCGACAGAGAGACCCAGTACTTC

abundance: few
j_gene: TRBJ2-2
d_gene: NA
v_gene: TRBV5-6
CDR3aa: CASSLAVTGELFF
CDR3nt: TGTGCCAGCAGCTTGGCGGTCACCGGGGAGCTGTTTTTT

abundance: NA
j_gene: TRBJ1-1
d_gene: NA
v_gene: TRBV7-8
CDR3aa: CASSLVRTAVEAFF
CDR3nt: TGTGCCAGCAGCTTAGTCCGCACAGCCGTTGAAGCTTTCTTT

abundance: NA
j_gene: TRBJ1-5
d_gene: NA
v_gene: TRBV4-1
CDR3aa: CASSHGGASNQPQHF
CDR3nt: TGCGCCAGCAGCCATGGGGGGGCGAGCAATCAGCCCCAGCATTTT

abundance: NA
j_gene: TRBJ2-2
d_gene: TRBD1
v_gene: TRBV6-5
CDR3aa: CASSSRTGSGGELFF
CDR3nt: TGTGCCAGCAGTTCCCGGACAGGGTCGGGCGGGGAGCTGTTTTTT

abundance: NA
j_gene: TRBJ1-1
d_gene: NA
v_gene: TRBV9
CDR3aa: CASSVERNTEAFF
CDR3nt: TGTGCCAGCAGCGTAGAGCGGAACACTGAAGCTTTCTTT

abundance: NA
j_gene: TRBJ2-7
d_gene: TRBD2
v_gene: TRBV7-2
CDR3aa: CASSPRRGAPYEQYF
CDR3nt: TGTGCCAGCAGCCCTCGGCGGGGGGCCCCCTACGAGCAGTACTTC

abundance: NA
j_gene: TRBJ2-2
d_gene: NA
v_gene: TRBV6-5
CDR3aa: CASRLGADTGELFF
CDR3nt: TGTGCCAGCAGATTAGGGGCGGACACCGGGGAGCTGTTTTTT

abundance: NA
j_gene: TRBJ2-1
d_gene: TRBD2
v_gene: TRBV7-3
CDR3aa: CASSLMPGGGAYNEQFF
CDR3nt: TGTGCCAGCAGCTTAATGCCCGGGGGGGGCGCCTACAATGAGCAGTTCTTC

abundance: few
j_gene: TRBJ2-7
d_gene: NA
v_gene: TRBV19
CDR3aa: CASSINTESSYEQYF
CDR3nt: TGTGCCAGTAGTATCAACACAGAGAGCTCCTACGAGCAGTACTTC

abundance: NA
j_gene: TRBJ1-5
d_gene: TRBD1
v_gene: TRBV7-8
CDR3aa: CASSLTTTGWGNQPQHF
CDR3nt: TGTGCCAGCAGCTTAACCACGACAGGGTGGGGCAATCAGCCCCAGCATTTT

abundance: NA
j_gene: TRBJ2-7
d_gene: NA
v_gene: TRBV29-1
CDR3aa: CSVAGYEQYF
CDR3nt: TGCAGCGTTGCGGGCTACGAGCAGTACTTC

abundance: NA
j_gene: TRBJ1-1
d_gene: NA
v_gene: TRBV5-4
CDR3aa: CASSGSGAPDTEAFF
CDR3nt: TGTGCCAGCAGCGGGAGCGGGGCCCCGGACACTGAAGCTTTCTTT

abundance: NA
j_gene: TRBJ2-7
d_gene: NA
v_gene: TRBV7-2
CDR3aa: CASSFEGQGSYEQYF
CDR3nt: TGTGCCAGCAGCTTCGAAGGGCAGGGAAGTTACGAGCAGTACTTC

abundance: NA
j_gene: TRBJ1-2
d_gene: TRBD1
v_gene: TRBV7-9
CDR3aa: CASSSGTGGGYGYTF
CDR3nt: TGTGCCAGCAGCTCGGGGACAGGGGGAGGTTATGGCTACACCTTC

abundance: NA
j_gene: TRBJ2-7
d_gene: NA
v_gene: TRBV6-1
CDR3aa: CASSGDRPSYEQYF
CDR3nt: TGTGCCAGCAGTGGCGACAGGCCCTCCTACGAGCAGTACTTC

abundance: NA
j_gene: TRBJ1-4
d_gene: NA
v_gene: TRBV7-2
CDR3aa: CASRLTAGGEKLFF
CDR3nt: TGTGCCAGCCGGCTGACAGCGGGGGGTGAAAAACTGTTTTTT

abundance: NA
j_gene: TRBJ2-2
d_gene: TRBD2
v_gene: TRBV27
CDR3aa: CASSWGLAGGRPGELFF
CDR3nt: TGTGCCAGCAGTTGGGGACTAGCGGGGGGGCGTCCCGGGGAGCTGTTTTTT

abundance: few
j_gene: TRBJ2-3
d_gene: TRBD1
v_gene: TRBV4-3
CDR3aa: CASSQVLAGGLDTQYF
CDR3nt: TGCGCCAGCAGCCAAGTTCTGGCAGGGGGCTTAGATACGCAGTATTTT

abundance: few
j_gene: TRBJ1-1
d_gene: NA
v_gene: TRBV6-6
CDR3aa: CASSPSGDTEAFF
CDR3nt: TGTGCCAGCAGCCCGTCAGGGGACACTGAAGCTTTCTTT

abundance: NA
j_gene: TRBJ2-1
d_gene: NA
v_gene: TRBV9
CDR3aa: CASSVRAIGANEQFF
CDR3nt: TGTGCCAGCAGCGTACGGGCCATAGGGGCGAATGAGCAGTTCTTC

abundance: NA
j_gene: TRBJ1-1
d_gene: NA
v_gene: TRBV7-9
CDR3aa: CASSLEAENTEAFF
CDR3nt: TGTGCCAGCAGCTTAGAGGCGGAGAACACTGAAGCTTTCTTT

abundance: once
j_gene: TRBJ1-1
d_gene: NA
v_gene: TRBV7-8
CDR3aa: CASSLGRVGSTEAFF
CDR3nt: TGTGCCAGCAGCTTAGGTCGGGTCGGGTCCACTGAAGCTTTCTTT

abundance: NA
j_gene: TRBJ2-6
d_gene: TRBD1
v_gene: TRBV15
CDR3aa: CATSRGQGWANVLTF
CDR3nt: TGTGCCACCAGCAGAGGACAGGGGTGGGCCAACGTCCTGACTTTC

abundance: NA
j_gene: TRBJ1-2
d_gene: NA
v_gene: TRBV7-2
CDR3aa: CASSPGLQGTSYTF
CDR3nt: TGTGCCAGCAGCCCGGGACTTCAAGGCACCTCCTACACCTTC

abundance: NA
j_gene: TRBJ2-5
d_gene: NA
v_gene: TRBV6-4
CDR3aa: CASSDSTRGREETQYF
CDR3nt: TGTGCCAGCAGTGACTCGACACGGGGGAGAGAAGAGACCCAGTACTTC

abundance: NA
j_gene: TRBJ2-3
d_gene: TRBD2
v_gene: TRBV19
CDR3aa: CASSTWTSGGSDTQYF
CDR3nt: TGTGCCAGTAGTACTTGGACTAGCGGGGGGTCAGATACGCAGTATTTT

abundance: NA
j_gene: TRBJ2-1
d_gene: TRBD2
v_gene: TRBV6-5
CDR3aa: CASSSHQPKRGEQFF
CDR3nt: TGTGCCAGCAGTTCACACCAACCCAAGCGGGGGGAGCAGTTCTTC

abundance: NA
j_gene: TRBJ2-5
d_gene: TRBD1
v_gene: TRBV18
CDR3aa: CASSQGQGDETQYF
CDR3nt: TGTGCCAGCTCACAGGGACAGGGGGATGAGACCCAGTACTTC

abundance: NA
j_gene: TRBJ1-1
d_gene: NA
v_gene: TRBV19
CDR3aa: CASSIGGMNTEAFF
CDR3nt: TGTGCCAGTAGTATAGGAGGGATGAACACTGAAGCTTTCTTT

abundance: NA
j_gene: TRBJ2-7
d_gene: NA
v_gene: TRBV19
CDR3aa: CASVKYQGGEQYF
CDR3nt: TGTGCCAGCGTTAAGTACCAGGGAGGCGAGCAGTACTTC

abundance: NA
j_gene: TRBJ1-1
d_gene: TRBD1
v_gene: TRBV7-6
CDR3aa: CATAPRGTGEAFF
CDR3nt: TGTGCCACCGCTCCGAGGGGGACAGGGGAAGCTTTCTTT

abundance: NA
j_gene: TRBJ2-7
d_gene: NA
v_gene: TRBV4-3
CDR3aa: CASSQDGDSSYEQYF
CDR3nt: TGCGCCAGCAGCCAAGATGGGGACTCCTCCTACGAGCAGTACTTC

abundance: NA
j_gene: TRBJ2-5
d_gene: TRBD2
v_gene: TRBV29-1
CDR3aa: CSLRGEQMGTQYF
CDR3nt: TGCAGTCTACGGGGGGAACAGATGGGGACCCAGTACTTC

abundance: NA
j_gene: TRBJ2-4
d_gene: NA
v_gene: TRBV7-2
CDR3aa: CASSLALEGPKNIQYF
CDR3nt: TGTGCCAGCAGCTTAGCTCTTGAGGGCCCCAAAAACATTCAGTACTTC

abundance: few
j_gene: TRBJ1-4
d_gene: NA
v_gene: TRBV5-4
CDR3aa: CASSSGRGAEKLFF
CDR3nt: TGTGCCAGCAGCAGCGGGAGGGGGGCGGAAAAACTGTTTTTT

abundance: NA
j_gene: TRBJ1-2
d_gene: TRBD1
v_gene: TRBV25-1
CDR3aa: CASVAGTGGDGYTF
CDR3nt: TGTGCCAGCGTAGCCGGGACAGGTGGGGATGGCTACACCTTC

abundance: NA
j_gene: TRBJ2-3
d_gene: NA
v_gene: TRBV21-1
CDR3aa: CASSKASRGPDTQYF
CDR3nt: TGTGCCAGCAGCAAAGCGAGCAGGGGCCCAGATACGCAGTATTTT

abundance: NA
j_gene: TRBJ2-5
d_gene: NA
v_gene: TRBV5-6
CDR3aa: CASSFRTARGETQYF
CDR3nt: TGTGCCAGCAGCTTCCGGACAGCCCGGGGAGAGACCCAATACTTC

abundance: once
j_gene: TRBJ2-3
d_gene: NA
v_gene: TRBV7-8
CDR3aa: CASSPRLAAYSTDTQYF
CDR3nt: TGTGCCAGCAGCCCTCGTTTGGCCGCTTATAGCACAGATACGCAGTATTTT

abundance: NA
j_gene: TRBJ2-3
d_gene: TRBD2
v_gene: TRBV6-1
CDR3aa: CASSTGRPTDTQYF
CDR3nt: TGTGCCAGCTCAACCGGGAGGCCCACAGATACGCAGTATTTT

abundance: NA
j_gene: TRBJ2-1
d_gene: NA
v_gene: TRBV11-3
CDR3aa: CASSLLAGGAGNEQFF
CDR3nt: TGTGCCAGCAGCTTACTTGCTGGGGGGGCCGGGAATGAGCAGTTCTTC

abundance: few
j_gene: TRBJ1-3
d_gene: NA
v_gene: TRBV6-1
CDR3aa: CASISRYSGNTIYF
CDR3nt: TGTGCCAGCATTAGTAGATACTCTGGAAACACCATATATTTT

abundance: NA
j_gene: TRBJ1-4
d_gene: NA
v_gene: TRBV7-2
CDR3aa: CASSSGGGALEKLFF
CDR3nt: TGTGCCAGCAGCTCGGGTGGGGGCGCACTTGAAAAACTGTTTTTT

abundance: NA
j_gene: TRBJ2-7
d_gene: NA
v_gene: TRBV7-2
CDR3aa: CASSSLYEQYF
CDR3nt: TGTGCCAGCAGCTCTTTATACGAGCAGTACTTC

abundance: NA
j_gene: TRBJ2-7
d_gene: TRBD1
v_gene: TRBV25-1
CDR3aa: CASSEWGTGREQYF
CDR3nt: TGTGCCAGCAGTGAATGGGGGACAGGGCGCGAGCAGTACTTC

abundance: few
j_gene: TRBJ2-2
d_gene: NA
v_gene: TRBV5-1
CDR3aa: CASSLAQGAGELFF
CDR3nt: TGCGCCAGCAGCTTGGCACAGGGCGCCGGGGAGCTGTTTTTT

abundance: NA
j_gene: TRBJ1-1
d_gene: TRBD1
v_gene: TRBV14
CDR3aa: CASSPGTATGAEAFF
CDR3nt: TGTGCCAGCAGCCCTGGGACAGCCACTGGGGCTGAAGCTTTCTTT